The rows below give T cell receptor beta chains drawn from one sample of a study of identical twins. In TCRdb, the 5' RACE reads were re-called with MiXCR into one record per CDR3 protein. The sample records roughly 490,000 distinct CDR3 sequences, about 13% being singletons. These data were also reused for a study on yellow fever vaccine responses in identical twins.

Sample: CD4+ T cells sorted from blood. The receptors were sampled from a woman aged 18-29 years in good health. Both conserved end residues are part of each CDR3. A D gene is named only where the DNA matches it firmly. Clone size is given for some rows only: seen once, a few or many times, or a class if the clone is expanded.

TRBD1	TRBJ1-5	TRBV7-9	NA	TGTGCCAGCAGCCCGGGACAGGGGGAGAAGGGCAATCAGCCCCAGCATTTT	CASSPGQGEKGNQPQHF
TRBD1	TRBJ2-7	TRBV6-2/TRBV6-3	NA	TGTGCCAGCATCAAGGACAGGGAGGCGGAAGAGCAGTACTTC	CASIKDREAEEQYF
NA	TRBJ2-7	TRBV20-1	NA	TGCAGTGCTACAGGGGTAGGGGTCTACGAGCAGTACTTC	CSATGVGVYEQYF
TRBD2	TRBJ2-3	TRBV11-2	few	TGTGCCAGCAGCTTAGGGGGACTAGCGGCTTTTCTCTACGCTACAGATACGCAGTATTTT	CASSLGGLAAFLYATDTQYF
NA	TRBJ1-6	TRBV7-2	NA	TGTGCCAGCAGCTTAGGGACTCTTAATTCACCCCTCCACTTT	CASSLGTLNSPLHF
TRBD1	TRBJ2-7	TRBV6-5	few	TGTGCCAGCAGACTCGGACAGGGGGGGGGATACGAGCAGTACTTC	CASRLGQGGGYEQYF
NA	TRBJ2-3	TRBV2	few	TGTGCCAGCCGGTCCCCAGGCAGCACAGATACGCAGTATTTT	CASRSPGSTDTQYF
TRBD2	TRBJ2-7	TRBV5-1	NA	TGCGCCAGCAGGGCGGGGGTCACAGAGTACTACGAGCAGTACTTC	CASRAGVTEYYEQYF
TRBD2	TRBJ2-1	TRBV28	few	TGTGCCAGCAAGTCTAGCGGGAGTGGGTACAATGAGCAGTTCTTC	CASKSSGSGYNEQFF
TRBD2	TRBJ2-1	TRBV4-1	few	TGCGCCAGCAGCCCAAGACTAGCGGGTTTCTACAATGAGCAGTTCTTC	CASSPRLAGFYNEQFF
TRBD1	TRBJ2-6	TRBV12-3/TRBV12-4	NA	TGTGCCACCAACAGGGGATCTGGGGCCAACGTCCTGACTTTC	CATNRGSGANVLTF
NA	TRBJ2-1	TRBV2	NA	TGTGCCAGCAGTGTAGATTTCGGTGAGCAGTTCTTC	CASSVDFGEQFF
TRBD2	TRBJ2-7	TRBV20-1	many	TGCAGTGCTAGCCAACTAGCGGGGGGCGCCGAGCAGTACTTC	CSASQLAGGAEQYF
NA	TRBJ2-3	TRBV15	NA	TGTGCCACCAGCAGGATAAGGACAGGCACAGATACGCAGTATTTT	CATSRIRTGTDTQYF
NA	TRBJ2-2	TRBV3-1	few	TGTGCCAGCAGCCAACAGAGCACCGGGGAGCTGTTTTTT	CASSQQSTGELFF
NA	TRBJ1-2	TRBV7-9	many	TGTGCCAGCAGCGTCAGCGGGACTTTGGGCGATGGCTACACCTTC	CASSVSGTLGDGYTF
NA	TRBJ2-7	TRBV2	few	TGTGCCAGCAGTGAAGATCCGACACTCTACGAGCAGTACTTC	CASSEDPTLYEQYF
NA	TRBJ2-5	TRBV29-1	many	TGCAGCGTTGACGGCAGGCAAGAGACCCAGTACTTC	CSVDGRQETQYF
TRBD2	TRBJ2-1	TRBV9	few	TGTGCCAGCAGCGTATCTGGCGGGAGTATTGAGCAGTTCTTC	CASSVSGGSIEQFF
TRBD1	TRBJ2-7	TRBV7-2	NA	TGTGCCAGCAGCTTAGGTGGGACAGGAAAAAGCGAGCAGTACTTC	CASSLGGTGKSEQYF
NA	TRBJ2-5	TRBV6-5	NA	TGTGCCAGCAGTTACCTCGATTCCCAAGAGACCCAGTACTTC	CASSYLDSQETQYF
NA	TRBJ2-1	TRBV2	NA	TGTGCCAGCCGGGCAGGGTTCAATGAGCAGTTCTTC	CASRAGFNEQFF
NA	TRBJ2-1	TRBV7-8	few	TGTGCCAGCAGCTTCCCGACAGGAAACAATGAGCAGTTCTTC	CASSFPTGNNEQFF
TRBD2	TRBJ2-1	TRBV4-2	NA	TGTGCCAGCAGCCATCAACTAGCGGGGTACAATGAGCAGTTCTTC	CASSHQLAGYNEQFF
NA	TRBJ2-3	TRBV7-2	few	TGTGCCAGCAGCTTACTCAACGTCCCAGATACGCAGTATTTT	CASSLLNVPDTQYF
TRBD2	TRBJ2-5	TRBV13	few	TGTGCCAGCAGCCTCACGACTCAGTGGGGGGGTGAGACCCAGTACTTC	CASSLTTQWGGETQYF
NA	TRBJ2-3	TRBV5-5	few	TGTGCCAGCAGCTTTTCACGGGGCTCACTGGAGGATACGCAGTATTTT	CASSFSRGSLEDTQYF
TRBD1	TRBJ2-1	TRBV7-9	few	TGTGCCAGCAGCCAAAGACAGGGGCCCTCCTACAATGAGCAGTTCTTC	CASSQRQGPSYNEQFF
TRBD2	TRBJ2-1	TRBV20-1	NA	TGCAGTGCTAGAGATCCCCGACTAGCGGGAGTTGAGCAGTTCTTC	CSARDPRLAGVEQFF
TRBD1	TRBJ2-3	TRBV12-3/TRBV12-4	NA	TGTGCCAGCAGTTTATCCGCGGGACAGGACGATACGCAGTATTTT	CASSLSAGQDDTQYF
NA	TRBJ2-1	TRBV6-5	few	TGTGCCAGCAGTTACTCTAGGGGGATAGGCTACAATGAGCAGTTCTTC	CASSYSRGIGYNEQFF
NA	TRBJ2-4	TRBV20-1	few	TGCAGTGCTAGATGGGGGACCAAAAACATTCAGTACTTC	CSARWGTKNIQYF
NA	TRBJ2-2	TRBV25-1	NA	TGTGCCACCGCGGGGCCCTTGAGCACCGGGGAGCTGTTTTTT	CATAGPLSTGELFF
NA	TRBJ1-1	TRBV6-5	NA	TGTGCCAGCAGTTACTCCGGGGGAGTTCGGAACACTGAAGCTTTCTTT	CASSYSGGVRNTEAFF
NA	TRBJ2-3	TRBV6-2/TRBV6-3	NA	TGTGCCAGCGCCCGACGAGGCCCCACCAGAGATACGCAGTATTTT	CASARRGPTRDTQYF
TRBD2	TRBJ2-7	TRBV3-1	many	TGTGCCAGCAGGGGCGGGGGGGCGACCTACGAGCAGTACTTC	CASRGGGATYEQYF
NA	TRBJ2-7	TRBV20-1	few	TGCAGTGCTAGAGAGAGGACTCGTTCAATCCCCGAGCAGTACTTC	CSARERTRSIPEQYF